This entry describes one T cell receptor (beta chain). Its target is not known. These data originate in a study of T cells in localized non-small cell lung cancer. Whole-study findings and limits: Sequencing covered just one tumor region, so heterogeneity cannot be ruled out.

TCRdb's copy holds only in-frame clones and misses some; the assay was immunoSEQ multiplex PCR. The sample holds some 140,000 clones; 89% are singletons and the top ten take roughly 1.8%. CDR3 length: 14 amino acids. Trimming stripped 3 bases from V and 7 bases from J, with 16 bases between. Germline CDR1 KGHSH, CDR2 LQKENI. The clonotype was recovered from a female donor older than 55 with stage I lung adenocarcinoma. J is TRBJ2-7 and V is TRBV18; D gene uncertain. The specimen was peripheral blood, collected before any cancer treatment. The CDR3 spells CASSPSSTRREQYF. The CDR3 nucleotides are TGTGCCAGCTCACCCTCCAGCACCCGCAGGGAGCAGTACTTC.